Sequencing of this T cell receptor (beta chain) was carried out in a study of patients and donors after allogeneic stem cell transplantation. TCRdb redid the calling of the RT-PCR reads with MiXCR, one entry per CDR3 protein. The table lists about a million distinct CDR3 sequences, roughly 17% of them singletons. The ends lost 3 bases at V and 7 bases at J; junction bases unmatched: 10. This CDR3 has 15 amino acids. CDR1 and CDR2 from the germline V gene are KGHSH and LQKENI. This clonotype showed up many times. This chain uses TRBV18 with TRBJ2-7; 9 nucleotides match TRBD1. This receptor was identified in a human donor who was either an allogeneic HSCT recipient or a stem cell or donor lymphocyte infusion donor (not recorded which). It is not recorded whose cells these are; they may come from a transplant donor. Sequenced: blood, either unsorted or a sorted T cell fraction (not recorded which). This chain's CDR3 is CASSPLTGGSGEQYF. The CDR3 DNA sequence: TGTGCCAGCTCACCGCTGACAGGGGGATCGGGTGAGCAGTACTTC. The variable domain in full, with the rest retrieved from reference TRBV18 and TRBJ2-7, is NAGVMQNPRHLVRRRGQEARLRCSPMKGHSHVYWYRQLPEEGLKFMVYLQKENIIDESGMPKERFSAEFPKEGPSILRIQQVVRGDSAAYFCASSPLTGGSGEQYFGPGTRLTVT.